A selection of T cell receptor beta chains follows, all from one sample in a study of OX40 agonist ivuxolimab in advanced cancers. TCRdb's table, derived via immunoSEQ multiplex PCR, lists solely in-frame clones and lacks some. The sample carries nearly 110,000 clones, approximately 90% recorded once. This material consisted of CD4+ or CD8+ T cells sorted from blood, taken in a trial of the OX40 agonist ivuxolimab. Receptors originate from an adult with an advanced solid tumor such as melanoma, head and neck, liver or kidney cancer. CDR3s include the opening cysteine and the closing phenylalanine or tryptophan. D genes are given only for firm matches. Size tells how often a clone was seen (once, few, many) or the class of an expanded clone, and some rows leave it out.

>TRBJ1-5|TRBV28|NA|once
CASSAGGFNQPQHF
TGTGCCAGCAGTGCCGGGGGGTTCAATCAGCCCCAGCATTTT
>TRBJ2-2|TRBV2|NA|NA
CASSSMAGSGELFF
TGTGCCAGCTCAAGCATGGCAGGGTCCGGGGAGCTGTTTTTT
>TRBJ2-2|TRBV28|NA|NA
CASSWGGATGELFF
TGTGCCAGCAGTTGGGGGGGGGCGACCGGGGAGCTGTTTTTT
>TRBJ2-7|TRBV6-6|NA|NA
CASSDQQGTRSEQYF
TGTGCCAGCAGTGATCAGCAGGGGACAAGGTCCGAGCAGTACTTC
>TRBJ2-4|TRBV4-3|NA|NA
CASSHSRQPGENIQYF
TGCGCCAGCAGCCACAGTCGGCAGCCGGGGGAAAACATTCAGTACTTC
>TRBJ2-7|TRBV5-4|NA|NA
CASGGGGLREQYF
TGTGCCAGCGGAGGGGGGGGCCTGAGGGAGCAGTACTTC
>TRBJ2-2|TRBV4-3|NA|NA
CASSQVVLGAATGELFF
TGCGCCAGCAGCCAAGTCGTTTTAGGGGCAGCTACCGGGGAGCTGTTTTTT
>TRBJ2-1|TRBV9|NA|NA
CASSVDKGSYNEQFF
TGTGCCAGCAGCGTAGACAAGGGGTCCTACAATGAGCAGTTCTTC
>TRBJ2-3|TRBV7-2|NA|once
CASSPRFTTDTQYF
TGTGCCAGCAGCCCCCGGTTCACCACAGATACGCAGTATTTT
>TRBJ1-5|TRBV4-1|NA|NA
CASSQDSGGSNQPQHF
TGCGCCAGCAGCCAAGATTCGGGGGGGAGCAATCAGCCCCAGCATTTT
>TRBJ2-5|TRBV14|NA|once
CASSQDPFWRIQETQYF
TGTGCCAGCAGCCAAGATCCGTTTTGGCGTATCCAAGAGACCCAGTACTTC
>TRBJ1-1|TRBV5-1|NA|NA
CASSRGAATEAFF
TGCGCCAGCAGCAGGGGGGCGGCTACTGAAGCTTTCTTT
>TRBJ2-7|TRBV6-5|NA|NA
CASSSRDTYEQYF
TGTGCCAGCAGTAGCCGGGACACCTACGAGCAGTACTTC
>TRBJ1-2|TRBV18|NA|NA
CASSPRETNYGYTF
TGTGCCAGCTCACCTCGGGAAACCAACTATGGCTACACCTTC
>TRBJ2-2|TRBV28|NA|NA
CASGGPLLNTGELFF
TGTGCCAGCGGGGGGCCCCTCTTAAACACCGGGGAGCTGTTTTTT
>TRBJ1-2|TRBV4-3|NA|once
CASSQGRDGNYGYTF
TGCGCCAGCAGCCAAGGCCGGGACGGAAACTATGGCTACACCTTC
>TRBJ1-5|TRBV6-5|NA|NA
CASSSRGNSNQPQHF
TGTGCCAGCAGTTCCAGGGGAAATAGCAATCAGCCCCAGCATTTT
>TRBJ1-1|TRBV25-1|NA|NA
CASSETRDRLEAFF
TGTGCCAGCAGTGAGACACGAGACAGGCTTGAAGCTTTCTTT
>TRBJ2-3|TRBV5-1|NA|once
CASSYSGVTADTQYF
TGCGCCAGCAGTTATTCGGGGGTGACCGCAGATACGCAGTATTTT
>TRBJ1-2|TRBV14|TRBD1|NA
CASRDQGAHGYTF
TGTGCCAGCAGAGACCAGGGGGCGCATGGCTACACCTTC
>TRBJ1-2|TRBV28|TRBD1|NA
CASSLPGTGHGYTF
TGTGCCAGCAGTTTACCCGGGACAGGCCACGGCTACACCTTC
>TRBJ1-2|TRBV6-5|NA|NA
CASSYSSQGTGYTF
TGTGCCAGCAGTTACTCGAGCCAGGGCACTGGCTACACCTTC
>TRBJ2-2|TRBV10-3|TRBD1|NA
CASWTGKNTGELFF
TGTGCCTCATGGACAGGGAAGAACACCGGGGAGCTGTTTTTT
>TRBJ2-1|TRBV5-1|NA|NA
CASSYRVNEQFF
TGCGCCAGCAGCTACAGGGTGAATGAGCAGTTCTTC
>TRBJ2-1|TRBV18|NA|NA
CASSPAGPREQFF
TGTGCCAGCTCACCTGCGGGACCTCGGGAGCAGTTCTTC
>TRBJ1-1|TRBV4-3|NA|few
CASSQVGRFEAFF
TGCGCCAGCAGCCAAGTCGGCAGGTTTGAAGCTTTCTTT
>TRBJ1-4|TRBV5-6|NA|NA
CASSLGGRVNEKLFF
TGTGCCAGCAGCTTGGGAGGGAGGGTAAATGAAAAACTGTTTTTT